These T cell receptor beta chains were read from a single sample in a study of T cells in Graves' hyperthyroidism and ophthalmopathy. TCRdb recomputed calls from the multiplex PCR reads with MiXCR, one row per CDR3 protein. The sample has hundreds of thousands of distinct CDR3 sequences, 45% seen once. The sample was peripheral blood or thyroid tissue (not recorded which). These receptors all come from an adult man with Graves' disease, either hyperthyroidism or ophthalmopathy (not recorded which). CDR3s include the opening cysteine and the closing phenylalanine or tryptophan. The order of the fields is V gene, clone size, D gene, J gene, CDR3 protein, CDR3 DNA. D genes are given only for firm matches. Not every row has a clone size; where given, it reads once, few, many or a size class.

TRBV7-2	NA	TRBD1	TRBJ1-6	CASSVSLQGAGSPLHF	TGTGCCAGCAGCGTAAGCCTACAGGGGGCTGGATCACCCCTCCACTTT
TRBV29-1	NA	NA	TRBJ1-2	CSLGSDGYTF	TGCAGCTTAGGATCCGATGGCTACACCTTC
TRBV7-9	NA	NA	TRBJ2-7	CASSLPGPNPYEQYF	TGTGCCAGCAGCCTCCCTGGACCGAACCCCTACGAGCAGTACTTC
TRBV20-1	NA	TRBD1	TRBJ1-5	CSAQQGFQPQHF	TGCAGTGCCCAACAGGGGTTTCAGCCCCAGCATTTT
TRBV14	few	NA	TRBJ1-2	CASSQDLVFLDGYTF	TGTGCCAGCAGCCAAGATTTAGTGTTTTTGGATGGCTACACCTTC
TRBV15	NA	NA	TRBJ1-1	CATSRVPVNTEAFF	TGTGCCACCAGCAGAGTACCGGTGAACACTGAAGCTTTCTTT
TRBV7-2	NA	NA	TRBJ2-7	CASSLGFGTTYEQYF	TGTGCCAGCAGCTTGGGCTTCGGGACAACTTACGAGCAGTACTTC
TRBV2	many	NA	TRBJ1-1	CASSGERGTEAFF	TGTGCCAGCAGTGGGGAGAGGGGAACTGAAGCTTTCTTT
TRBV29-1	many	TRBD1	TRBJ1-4	CSARSGTGDEKLFF	TGCAGCGCTCGGTCAGGGACAGGGGATGAAAAACTGTTTTTT
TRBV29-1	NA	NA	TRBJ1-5	CSQSSNQPQHF	TGCAGCCAATCCAGCAATCAGCCCCAGCATTTT
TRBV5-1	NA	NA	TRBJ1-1	CASSLLRVSEDTEAFF	TGCGCCAGCAGCTTGTTGAGGGTTTCTGAGGACACTGAAGCTTTCTTT
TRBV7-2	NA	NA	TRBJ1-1	CASSQETLSQNTEAFF	TGCGCCAGCAGCCAAGAGACGCTATCTCAGAACACTGAAGCTTTCTTT
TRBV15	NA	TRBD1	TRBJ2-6	CATSRVGTVLSGANVLTF	TGTGCCACCAGCAGAGTCGGGACAGTCCTCTCTGGGGCCAACGTCCTGACTTTC
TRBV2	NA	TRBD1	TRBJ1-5	CASSRGNRGLQPQHF	TGTGCCAGCAGCCGAGGGAACAGGGGGCTTCAGCCCCAGCATTTT
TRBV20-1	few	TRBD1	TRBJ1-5	CSARDAQGKDSGNQPQHF	TGCAGTGCTAGGGACGCACAGGGGAAGGATTCAGGCAATCAGCCCCAGCATTTT
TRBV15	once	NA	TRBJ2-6	CATSREGDRANVLTF	TGTGCCACCAGCAGAGAGGGGGACAGGGCCAACGTCCTGACTTTC
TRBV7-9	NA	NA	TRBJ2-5	CASSLVAGASAKETQYF	TGTGCCAGCAGCTTAGTGGCAGGGGCTAGCGCAAAAGAGACCCAGTACTTC
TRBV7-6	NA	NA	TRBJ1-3	CASSLRARGAMNTIYF	TGTGCCAGCAGCTTACGGGCTCGGGGGGCGATGAACACCATATATTTT
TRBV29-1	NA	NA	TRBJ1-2	CTRPGAGYTF	TGCACCCGTCCAGGAGCTGGCTACACCTTC
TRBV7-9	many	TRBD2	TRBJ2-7	CASSPSGTYEQYF	TGTGCCAGCAGCCCCAGCGGGACCTACGAGCAGTACTTC
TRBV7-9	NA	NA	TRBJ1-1	CASSPLDSNTEAFF	TGTGCCAGCAGTCCACTGGACTCGAACACTGAAGCTTTCTTT
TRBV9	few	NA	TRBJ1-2	CASSVATGGGNYGYTF	TGTGCCAGCAGCGTAGCTACCGGGGGGGGCAACTATGGCTACACCTTC
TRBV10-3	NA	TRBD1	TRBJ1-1	CASLNRGNTEAFF	TGTGCCAGCCTCAACAGGGGGAACACTGAAGCTTTCTTT
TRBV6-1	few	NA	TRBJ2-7	CASSGSSWHEQYF	TGTGCCAGCAGTGGGTCCAGTTGGCACGAGCAGTACTTC